Detailed here is one T cell receptor (beta chain). Its cognate antigen is unknown. The data stem from a study of T cell responses to AZD1222 COVID-19 vaccine. Study-wide results and limits: Clonal diversity was possibly underestimated; the donors were predominantly white British and more often female. Nearly half of spike-specific TCRs reportedly target variant regions that are unmutated in the B.1.351 and B.1.1.7 variants.

Method: immunoSEQ multiplex PCR; TCRdb's copy keeps in-frame clones and lacks some. In the table there are approximately 30,000 clones, approximately 78% of which are singletons. Sample: peripheral blood, taken on day 0 of AZD1222 vaccination. The clonotype originates from an adult in good health.

Here the CDR3 reads CASTGDPYGYTF. The CDR3 bases are TGCGCCAGTACGGGGGACCCCTACGGCTACACCTTC. The J gene is TRBJ1-2, the V gene TRBV10-2; perhaps TRBD1 as D (5 bases). This CDR3 is built from 12 residues. Trimming cost V 9 bases and J 8 bases, with 16 bases left between them. Germline-derived CDR1 and CDR2 are WSHSY and SAAADI.